This TCR beta chain was profiled in a study of T cell responses to AZD1222 COVID-19 vaccine (dated by TCRdb to the early 2020s). Background on the whole study: Because spike-specific TCR depth and breadth did not differ between the two schedules, AZD1222 recipients who got a second dose at roughly 4 weeks were pooled with those who got a second dose at roughly 12 weeks. A total of 240 or so trial participants underwent TCR sequencing, of whom 207 had received two doses of AZD1222 and around 25 had received two doses of the MenACWY control vaccine. Trial participants were enrolled by age into 18-55, 56-69 and 70-plus year subgroups, with 148, 28 and 57 TCR-sequenced participants respectively.

To note about this clone: What antigen it recognizes has not been identified. One base away there is no much larger clone; base qualities are not given.

The CDR3 regions of human TCRbeta chains were analyzed by immunosequencing. The paper's processing steps were these. Repertoire TCRs were checked for matches against a reference library of SARS-CoV-2-specific TCRs that had been generated using the MIRA antigen-specificity platform. Breadth was defined as the fraction of unique TCRs that were SARS-CoV-2-associated, and depth was defined as the fraction of total T cells that were SARS-CoV-2-associated. Each spike-specific TCR was assigned to its reactive spike region and to a CD4 or CD8 class using the MIRA data. Log10-transformed breadth and depth values were compared by one-way ANOVA with Sidak's multiple comparisons tests. Drawn from immuneACCESS, this table holds only the in-frame rearrangements with V and J called that TCRdb kept. Clones are partly lost; checked studies trace under half to an unresolved V gene and leave the rest unexplained. V and J calls plus clone size are reproduced from that table; the DNA served to infer D and trimming. In this sample the table shows 120,000 to 150,000 clones, roughly 91% of which occur a single time. The biggest ten clones account for 1.5% to 2% of the sample.

What the time point label conveys for this sample: baseline before first vaccination. Samples from vaccinated people were obtained from the UK trials COV001 and COV002, which included a single-blind randomized controlled phase 2/3 trial of AZD1222 (ChAdOx1 nCoV-19) in healthy adults. Trial participant PBMC samples were collected at day 0 and day 28 after the second dose for TCRbeta chain sequencing. Points the paper makes about the study in general: Because no samples from the day 14 peak response were available, repertoires could be characterized only after the peak T cell response. In the small 56-69-year group, the increase in depth fell short of significance, most likely because of low power. Conclusions about previously exposed vaccinees are limited because only six or seven AZD1222 recipients were SARS-CoV-2 seropositive at baseline. The vaccine-associated CD4 TCRs covered the entire spike protein, and the dominant responses fell in regions 160-218 and 743-854. Reportedly, close to half of the unique spike-specific TCRs recognized epitopes lying outside the regions that are mutated in the B.1.351 and B.1.1.7 variants. After two AZD1222 doses, spike-specific TCR breadth and depth were significantly higher than at day 0 and than in MenACWY recipients. Participants were mostly white British and included more females than males, and it was suggested by the authors that clonal diversity may have been underestimated.

The source was peripheral blood, collected on day 0 of AZD1222 vaccination. The origin of this receptor is an adult in good health.

In nucleotide form, the sequence is TGTGCCAGCAGCCGCCTAATGAACACTGAAGCTTTCTTT. Its coded protein is CASSRLMNTEAFF. Recombination joined TRBV7-3 with TRBJ1-1, with the D segment identity uncertain. CDR3 length: 13 amino acids, cysteine to phenylalanine. Only the CDR3 DNA is retained, 39 bases long and in frame from the first base. Taken from the germline V gene, the CDR1 and CDR2 loops are SGHTA and FQGTGA. The junction carries 7 bases between V and J, which are trimmed by 5 bases and 0 bases respectively.